This T cell receptor (beta chain) was observed in a study of shared clonotypes between healthy human individuals. As for the study in general: Every donor yielded three CD4 naive, three CD4 memory, two CD8 naive and one CD8 memory plate.

The data were produced by immunoSEQ multiplex PCR, yet TCRdb's version contains in-frame clones alone and is incomplete. The sample includes 2.3 million or so clones, approximately 93% seen only once; the top ten take about 0.41%. In germline, CDR1 is LGHNA, CDR2 YNFKEQ. V was clipped by 0 bases and J by 8 bases, with 7 bases between them. The CDR3 is made up of 13 amino acids. In regard to this clone: The same CDR3 can be traced to other DNA sequences in this sample.

This receptor was obtained from a man aged 18 to 29 in good health. Some clones in this sample may be carry-over from other donors' samples. The chain is built from TRBV4-2 and TRBJ1-4, with D possibly TRBD1 on 5 matching bases. What was sequenced was naive CD4+ T cells from PBMCs. Indicated subset: CD45RA+ positively selected. The CDR3 region has the DNA TGTGCCAGCAGCCAAGATAGGGGCGAAAAACTGTTTTTT. Translating it yields CASSQDRGEKLFF.